This T cell receptor (beta chain) originates from a study of CD8 T cells in ankylosing spondylitis. Germline V gene data show CDR1 as LGHNA and CDR2 as YNFKEQ. Trimming took off 1 base at V and 5 bases at J, with 9 bases between the two ends. This CDR3 has 14 amino acids. TCRdb itself ran the 5' RACE reads through MiXCR, one entry per CDR3 protein. The top ten clones hold roughly 8% of a sample with 250,000 to 350,000 distinct CDR3 sequences, around 20% of them seen once. This clonotype originated in a male donor with ankylosing spondylitis or in good health (not recorded which). The sequencing input was blood, either unsorted or a sorted T cell fraction (not recorded which). This chain uses TRBV4-2 with TRBJ1-5, with a tentative D call TRBD1 (6 bases). CDR3 in DNA: TGTGCCAGCAGCCAAGGGACAGATTATCAGCCCCAGCATTTT. It is translated as CASSQGTDYQPQHF.